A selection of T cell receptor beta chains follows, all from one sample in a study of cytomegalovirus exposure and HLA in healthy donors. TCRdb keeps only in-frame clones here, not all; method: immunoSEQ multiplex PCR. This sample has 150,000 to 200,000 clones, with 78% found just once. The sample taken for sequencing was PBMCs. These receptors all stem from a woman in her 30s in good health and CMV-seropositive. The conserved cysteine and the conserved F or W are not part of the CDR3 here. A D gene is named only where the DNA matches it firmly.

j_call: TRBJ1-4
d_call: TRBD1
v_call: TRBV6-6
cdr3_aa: ASSYIGTGNEKLF

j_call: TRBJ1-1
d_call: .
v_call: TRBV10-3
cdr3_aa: AISEGGGVGNTEAF

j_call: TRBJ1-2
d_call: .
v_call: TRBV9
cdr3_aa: ASSVRDGYT

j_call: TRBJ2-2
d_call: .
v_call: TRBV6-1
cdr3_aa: ASSPPTSRLGELF

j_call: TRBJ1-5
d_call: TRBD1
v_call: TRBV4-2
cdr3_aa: ASSQSQGDNQPQH

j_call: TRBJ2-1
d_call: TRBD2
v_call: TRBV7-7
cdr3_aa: ASSPGLAGGNEQF

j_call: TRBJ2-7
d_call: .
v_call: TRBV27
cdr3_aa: ASSLSQGGPYEQY

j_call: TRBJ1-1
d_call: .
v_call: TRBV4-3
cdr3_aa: ASSLDQGSTEAF

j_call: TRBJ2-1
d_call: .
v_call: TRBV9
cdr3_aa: ASSASPGNNEQF

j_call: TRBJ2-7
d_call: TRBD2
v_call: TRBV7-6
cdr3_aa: ASSTSTSGISYEQY

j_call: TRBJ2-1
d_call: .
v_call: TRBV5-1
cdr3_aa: ASSLGGGTFSYNEQF

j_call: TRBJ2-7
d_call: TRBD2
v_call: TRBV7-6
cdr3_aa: ASSYGAGDYEGLEQY

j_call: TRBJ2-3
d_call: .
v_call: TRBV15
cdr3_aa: ATSRDLMTTDTQY

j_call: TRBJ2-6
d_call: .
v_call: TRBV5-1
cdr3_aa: ASSPAGSLGAANVLT

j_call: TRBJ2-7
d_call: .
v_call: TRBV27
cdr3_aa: ASSPGRTGTTSREQY

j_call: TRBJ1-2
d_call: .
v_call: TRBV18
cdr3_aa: ASSPVQGQGHGYT

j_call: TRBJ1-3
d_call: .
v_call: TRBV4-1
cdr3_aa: ASSPGGGRSGNTIY

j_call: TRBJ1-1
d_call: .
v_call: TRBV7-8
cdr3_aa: ASSLANGGEAF

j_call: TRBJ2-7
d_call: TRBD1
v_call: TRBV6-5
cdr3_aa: ASSGNRGYEQY

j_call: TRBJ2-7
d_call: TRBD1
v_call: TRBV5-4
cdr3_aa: ASSSGQGAYEQY

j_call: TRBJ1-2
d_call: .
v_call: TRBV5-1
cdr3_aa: ASSFTSEGPSNYGYT

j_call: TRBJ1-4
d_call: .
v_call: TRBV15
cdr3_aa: ATSSTAAVGEKLF

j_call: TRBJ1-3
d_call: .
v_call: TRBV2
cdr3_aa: ASSGQWNSGNTIY

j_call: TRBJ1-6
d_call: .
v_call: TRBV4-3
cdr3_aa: ASSQDIQGTHSPLH

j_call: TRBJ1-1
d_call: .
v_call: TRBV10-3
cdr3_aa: AISESLGATEAF

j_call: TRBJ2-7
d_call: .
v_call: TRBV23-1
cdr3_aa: ASSQLAGRRSYEQY

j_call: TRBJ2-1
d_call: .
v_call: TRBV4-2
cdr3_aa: ASSQDEVGSYNEQF

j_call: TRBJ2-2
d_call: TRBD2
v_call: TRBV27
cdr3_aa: ASSFSGLAGYTGELF

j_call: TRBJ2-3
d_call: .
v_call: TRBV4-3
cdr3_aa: ASSQDNPGTAGSGDTQY

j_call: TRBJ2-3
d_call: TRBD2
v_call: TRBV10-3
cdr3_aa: AISESIGSGATDTQY

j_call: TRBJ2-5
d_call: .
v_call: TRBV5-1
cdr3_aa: ASSLDRGTQY

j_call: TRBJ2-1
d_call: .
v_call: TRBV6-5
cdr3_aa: ASRTLRGNEQF

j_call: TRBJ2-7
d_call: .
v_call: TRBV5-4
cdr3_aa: ASSKPGGADTYEQY

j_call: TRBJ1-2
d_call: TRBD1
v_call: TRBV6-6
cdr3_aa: ASSPQGASSYGYT

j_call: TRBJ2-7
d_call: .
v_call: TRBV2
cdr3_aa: ASSGTGFFH

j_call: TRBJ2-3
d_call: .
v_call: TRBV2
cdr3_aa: ATLPPSGTRQY

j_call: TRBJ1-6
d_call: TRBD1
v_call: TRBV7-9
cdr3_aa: ASSVRGTGESPLH

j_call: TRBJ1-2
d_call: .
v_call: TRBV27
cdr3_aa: ASSGWRPTGLYGYT

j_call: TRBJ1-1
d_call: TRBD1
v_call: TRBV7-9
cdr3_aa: ASSRNGQGKLNTEAF

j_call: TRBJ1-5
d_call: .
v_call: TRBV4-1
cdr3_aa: ASSQGPLNQPQH

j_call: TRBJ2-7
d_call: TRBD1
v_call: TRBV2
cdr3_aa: ASSEWTGGLYEQY

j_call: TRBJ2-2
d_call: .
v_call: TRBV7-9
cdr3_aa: ASSSPLSGSNTGELF

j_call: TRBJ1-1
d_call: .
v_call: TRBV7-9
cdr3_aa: ASSFDFWGGNTEAF

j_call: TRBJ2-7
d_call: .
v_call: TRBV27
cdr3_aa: ASAISPLQQY

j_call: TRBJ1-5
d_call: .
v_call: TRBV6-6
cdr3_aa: ASSYLGQKNQPQH

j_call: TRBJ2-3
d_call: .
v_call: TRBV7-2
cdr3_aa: ASSVSRGTDTQY

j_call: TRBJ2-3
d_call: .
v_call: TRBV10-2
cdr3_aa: ASRDGGTDTQY

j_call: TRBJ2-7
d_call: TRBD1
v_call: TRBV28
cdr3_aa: ASSLSLTGNGEQY

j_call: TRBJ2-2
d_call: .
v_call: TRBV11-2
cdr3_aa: ASIPTPTEAGELF

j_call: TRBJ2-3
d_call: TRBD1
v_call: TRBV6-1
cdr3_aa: ASSSRGQADTQY